These T cell receptor beta chains were read from a single sample in a study of shared clonotypes between healthy human individuals. TCRdb's copy holds only in-frame clones and misses some; the assay was immunoSEQ multiplex PCR. The repertoire includes 550,000 to 650,000 clones, approximately 96% of them detected once, and approximately 0.12% sits in the top ten. Sequencing was carried out using naive CD8+ T cells sorted from blood. Source of these receptors: a woman aged 25 to 39 in good health. CDR3s include the opening cysteine and the closing phenylalanine or tryptophan. D genes are given only for firm matches. Size is omitted from some rows. Given values are once, few, many or a class for expanded clones.

CDR3 length: 18
clone size: -
J gene: TRBJ2-1
D gene: TRBD2
V gene: TRBV7-8
CDR3 DNA: TGTGCCAGCAGCGCCGGACTAGCGGGGGCCACCTCCTACAATGAGCAGTTCTTC
CDR3 protein: CASSAGLAGATSYNEQFF

CDR3 length: 16
clone size: -
J gene: TRBJ2-5
D gene: -
V gene: TRBV5-1
CDR3 DNA: TGCGCCAGCAGCTCCCTGGGGCTATCACCCGGGGAGACCCAGTACTTC
CDR3 protein: CASSSLGLSPGETQYF

CDR3 length: 14
clone size: -
J gene: TRBJ2-7
D gene: TRBD1
V gene: TRBV27
CDR3 DNA: TGTGCCAGCAGTTTACGGCAGGGGGTCAACGAGCAGTACTTC
CDR3 protein: CASSLRQGVNEQYF

CDR3 length: 16
clone size: -
J gene: TRBJ2-7
D gene: TRBD2
V gene: TRBV7-6
CDR3 DNA: TGTGCCAGCAGTCCAATTAGCGGGAGGTCTATTTACGAGCAGTACTTC
CDR3 protein: CASSPISGRSIYEQYF

CDR3 length: 14
clone size: -
J gene: TRBJ2-7
D gene: TRBD1
V gene: TRBV13
CDR3 DNA: TGTGCCAGCAGCCAGGGACAGGCCTACTACGAGCAGTACTTC
CDR3 protein: CASSQGQAYYEQYF

CDR3 length: 11
clone size: -
J gene: TRBJ1-2
D gene: -
V gene: TRBV28
CDR3 DNA: TGTGCCAGCAGCCCAGGTTATGGCTACACCTTC
CDR3 protein: CASSPGYGYTF

CDR3 length: 11
clone size: -
J gene: TRBJ1-2
D gene: -
V gene: TRBV29-1
CDR3 DNA: TGCAGCATAGGACAAACAGATGGCTACACCTTC
CDR3 protein: CSIGQTDGYTF

CDR3 length: 15
clone size: once
J gene: TRBJ2-3
D gene: TRBD2
V gene: TRBV27
CDR3 DNA: TGTGCCAGCAGACCCAGCGGGAGGGCCACAGATACGCAGTATTTT
CDR3 protein: CASRPSGRATDTQYF

CDR3 length: 15
clone size: once
J gene: TRBJ1-1
D gene: TRBD1
V gene: TRBV11-2
CDR3 DNA: TGTGCCAGCAGCCTAAGGGACAGCACCAACACTGAAGCTTTCTTT
CDR3 protein: CASSLRDSTNTEAFF

CDR3 length: 19
clone size: -
J gene: TRBJ2-2
D gene: -
V gene: TRBV7-9
CDR3 DNA: TGTGCCAGCAGCACACCGCGGGACAGCCTTTCACCGAACACCGGGGAGCTGTTTTTT
CDR3 protein: CASSTPRDSLSPNTGELFF

CDR3 length: 14
clone size: -
J gene: TRBJ1-1
D gene: -
V gene: TRBV27
CDR3 DNA: TGTGCCAGCAGTTTACGGGGCCCCTACACTGAAGCTTTCTTT
CDR3 protein: CASSLRGPYTEAFF

CDR3 length: 14
clone size: -
J gene: TRBJ1-1
D gene: -
V gene: TRBV19
CDR3 DNA: TGTGCCAGTAGTATGGAACCGATGAACACTGAAGCTTTCTTT
CDR3 protein: CASSMEPMNTEAFF

CDR3 length: 20
clone size: -
J gene: TRBJ2-1
D gene: TRBD1
V gene: TRBV6-1
CDR3 DNA: TGTGCCAGCAGTGAAGCTGTAGCCGGGACAGGGCGAAACACCTACAATGAGCAGTTCTTC
CDR3 protein: CASSEAVAGTGRNTYNEQFF

CDR3 length: 16
clone size: -
J gene: TRBJ2-3
D gene: TRBD2
V gene: TRBV5-6
CDR3 DNA: TGTGCCAGCAGCTTGACCCCTAGCGGAGGCACAGATACGCAGTATTTT
CDR3 protein: CASSLTPSGGTDTQYF

CDR3 length: 14
clone size: -
J gene: TRBJ2-1
D gene: -
V gene: TRBV7-9
CDR3 DNA: TGTGCCAGCAGCGGTTCCTCAGCCTACAATGAGCAGTTCTTC
CDR3 protein: CASSGSSAYNEQFF

CDR3 length: 12
clone size: once
J gene: TRBJ1-2
D gene: TRBD1
V gene: TRBV29-1
CDR3 DNA: TGCAGCGTTAAGGGGGCGGACTATGGCTACACCTTC
CDR3 protein: CSVKGADYGYTF

CDR3 length: 11
clone size: -
J gene: TRBJ2-7
D gene: -
V gene: TRBV19
CDR3 DNA: TGTGCCACCTCCGGGGACTACGAGCAGTACTTC
CDR3 protein: CATSGDYEQYF

CDR3 length: 14
clone size: once
J gene: TRBJ2-7
D gene: -
V gene: TRBV5-1
CDR3 DNA: TGCGCCAGCACAGCTCGCGACCCCTCCTACGAGCAGTACTTC
CDR3 protein: CASTARDPSYEQYF

CDR3 length: 15
clone size: -
J gene: TRBJ1-4
D gene: TRBD1
V gene: TRBV7-9
CDR3 DNA: TGTGCCAGCAGCTCAAAGGACAGGGGTATCGAAAAACTGTTTTTT
CDR3 protein: CASSSKDRGIEKLFF